The clone carrying this T cell receptor (beta chain) was recorded a few times. These data belong to a study of blood T cell repertoires in COVID-19. Overall study context: The cDNA or gDNA used as material had been derived from T cells, B-cell-depleted T cells, or PBMCs.

How the authors handled the data: Scientists estimated how many nucleated cells there were by amplifying reference gene primers. Clones were sequenced by immunoSEQ multiplex PCR, and TCRdb holds only the in-frame ones, with some missing. The D gene and trimming were derived from the DNA, and the V and J assignments and clone size from that table. The sample lists roughly 320,000 clones, around 87% occurring once. Trimming removed 1 base from V and 5 bases from J, with 5 bases in between. The germline V gene has CDR1 MNHNS and CDR2 SASEGT. The CDR3 totals 12 residues. This clonotype was sampled from a man between 70 and 80 years old with acute or convalescent COVID-19. The chain employs TRBV6-1 and TRBJ1-2; D is undetermined. The sequenced sample consisted of peripheral blood. CDR3 sequence: CASSEGRYGYTF. In DNA, the CDR3 is TGTGCCAGCAGTGAAGGGCGGTATGGCTACACCTTC.